The rows below give T cell receptor beta chains drawn from one sample of a study of cytomegalovirus exposure and HLA in healthy donors. Measured with immunoSEQ multiplex PCR; TCRdb has only the in-frame clones, and not every one. The data hold 110,000 to 150,000 clones, with around 80% observed a single time. Material for sequencing was PBMCs. Receptor source: a woman in her thirties or forties in good health and CMV-seropositive. The CDR3 runs from the conserved cysteine through the conserved F or W. A D gene is named only where the DNA matches it firmly. Clone size is shown for a subset of rows, as once, few, many or a class of expanded clone.

abundance: NA
j_gene: TRBJ2-3
v_gene: TRBV27
d_gene: NA
CDR3aa: CASNQGVGAQYF
CDR3nt: TGTGCCAGCAACCAGGGTGTGGGTGCGCAGTATTTT

abundance: NA
j_gene: TRBJ1-4
v_gene: TRBV29-1
d_gene: TRBD1
CDR3aa: CSVEGTGSEEKLFF
CDR3nt: TGCAGCGTTGAAGGGACAGGGAGCGAGGAAAAACTGTTTTTT

abundance: NA
j_gene: TRBJ2-7
v_gene: TRBV5-4
d_gene: TRBD2
CDR3aa: CASSLGGTSSYEQYF
CDR3nt: TGTGCCAGCAGCTTGGGCGGGACTAGCTCCTACGAGCAGTACTTC

abundance: NA
j_gene: TRBJ2-7
v_gene: TRBV7-9
d_gene: NA
CDR3aa: CASSFSLGQNYEQYF
CDR3nt: TGTGCCAGCAGCTTTAGCTTAGGACAGAACTACGAGCAGTACTTC

abundance: NA
j_gene: TRBJ2-3
v_gene: TRBV4-2
d_gene: TRBD2
CDR3aa: CASSPRGGEDTQYF
CDR3nt: TGTGCCAGCAGCCCTCGGGGGGGGGAAGATACGCAGTATTTT

abundance: few
j_gene: TRBJ1-5
v_gene: TRBV28
d_gene: NA
CDR3aa: CASRGGAPKHF
CDR3nt: TGTGCCAGCAGGGGGGGGGCCCCTAAGCATTTT

abundance: NA
j_gene: TRBJ1-2
v_gene: TRBV27
d_gene: NA
CDR3aa: CASRMGGGYGYTF
CDR3nt: TGTGCCAGCAGAATGGGAGGGGGCTATGGCTACACCTTC

abundance: NA
j_gene: TRBJ2-6
v_gene: TRBV6-6
d_gene: NA
CDR3aa: CASSYGLSGANVLTF
CDR3nt: TGTGCCAGCAGTTACGGGCTGTCTGGGGCCAACGTCCTGACTTTC

abundance: NA
j_gene: TRBJ2-3
v_gene: TRBV5-6
d_gene: TRBD2
CDR3aa: CASTRLAGGTDTQYF
CDR3nt: TGTGCCAGCACCCGACTAGCGGGGGGCACAGATACGCAGTATTTT

abundance: NA
j_gene: TRBJ2-1
v_gene: TRBV29-1
d_gene: TRBD2
CDR3aa: CSVDSGGTSNEQFF
CDR3nt: TGCAGCGTTGATTCGGGAGGGACGTCCAATGAGCAGTTCTTC

abundance: NA
j_gene: TRBJ2-5
v_gene: TRBV5-1
d_gene: TRBD1
CDR3aa: CASSPGTVETQYF
CDR3nt: TGCGCCAGCAGCCCCGGGACAGTAGAGACCCAGTACTTC

abundance: once
j_gene: TRBJ2-5
v_gene: TRBV13
d_gene: TRBD2
CDR3aa: CASSWRLAGGRGQETQYF
CDR3nt: TGTGCCAGCAGCTGGAGACTAGCGGGAGGGAGGGGACAAGAGACCCAGTACTTC

abundance: NA
j_gene: TRBJ1-5
v_gene: TRBV6-5
d_gene: TRBD1
CDR3aa: CASSRTRGQDQPQHF
CDR3nt: TGTGCCAGCAGTCGGACACGGGGACAGGATCAGCCCCAGCATTTT

abundance: NA
j_gene: TRBJ2-2
v_gene: TRBV7-3
d_gene: NA
CDR3aa: CASSQQGNTGELFF
CDR3nt: TGTGCCAGCAGCCAACAGGGTAACACCGGGGAGCTGTTTTTT

abundance: NA
j_gene: TRBJ2-7
v_gene: TRBV21-1
d_gene: NA
CDR3aa: CASSLTVGPGTSEYEQYF
CDR3nt: NA

abundance: NA
j_gene: TRBJ2-2
v_gene: TRBV5-1
d_gene: TRBD2
CDR3aa: CASSAPGLNTGELFF
CDR3nt: TGCGCCAGCAGCGCCCCGGGACTAAACACCGGGGAGCTGTTTTTT

abundance: NA
j_gene: TRBJ2-5
v_gene: TRBV4-1
d_gene: TRBD2
CDR3aa: CASSQDLASGGQETQYF
CDR3nt: TGCGCCAGCAGCCAAGATCTGGCTAGCGGGGGCCAAGAGACCCAGTACTTC

abundance: NA
j_gene: TRBJ1-6
v_gene: TRBV5-6
d_gene: TRBD1
CDR3aa: CASSSRQGAGGSPLHF
CDR3nt: TGTGCCAGCAGCTCCCGACAGGGGGCCGGTGGTTCACCCCTCCACTTT

abundance: few
j_gene: TRBJ1-1
v_gene: TRBV19
d_gene: NA
CDR3aa: CASSPHRDTEAFF
CDR3nt: TGTGCCAGTAGCCCTCATAGAGACACTGAAGCTTTCTTT

abundance: NA
j_gene: TRBJ2-3
v_gene: TRBV19
d_gene: NA
CDR3aa: CASSIGGFTDTQYF
CDR3nt: TGTGCCAGTAGTATAGGCGGTTTCACAGATACGCAGTATTTT

abundance: NA
j_gene: TRBJ1-6
v_gene: TRBV6-7
d_gene: NA
CDR3aa: CASSYSIGSEGSGRSPLHF
CDR3nt: TGTGCCAGCAGTTACTCGATAGGCAGTGAGGGATCAGGTCGATCACCCCTCCACTTT

abundance: NA
j_gene: TRBJ2-1
v_gene: TRBV4-1
d_gene: TRBD1
CDR3aa: CASSLPGQGAHEQFF
CDR3nt: TGCGCCAGCAGCCTTCCGGGACAGGGGGCACATGAGCAGTTCTTC

abundance: NA
j_gene: TRBJ1-1
v_gene: TRBV6-5
d_gene: NA
CDR3aa: CASGRHSMNTEAFF
CDR3nt: TGTGCCAGCGGTCGTCACAGCATGAACACTGAAGCTTTCTTT

abundance: NA
j_gene: TRBJ2-7
v_gene: TRBV30
d_gene: NA
CDR3aa: CAWSGGGGSYEQYF
CDR3nt: TGTGCCTGGAGTGGAGGGGGGGGTTCCTACGAGCAGTACTTC

abundance: NA
j_gene: TRBJ2-3
v_gene: TRBV5-1
d_gene: TRBD2
CDR3aa: CASSLRLAGAPDTQYF
CDR3nt: TGCGCCAGCAGTCTCAGACTAGCGGGAGCCCCAGATACGCAGTATTTT

abundance: NA
j_gene: TRBJ1-6
v_gene: TRBV5-6
d_gene: TRBD1
CDR3aa: CASSSATGGDNSPLHF
CDR3nt: TGTGCCAGCAGCTCCGCAACAGGGGGCGATAATTCACCCCTCCACTTT

abundance: NA
j_gene: TRBJ2-5
v_gene: TRBV7-8
d_gene: NA
CDR3aa: CASSFRTEARETQYF
CDR3nt: TGTGCCAGCAGCTTTAGGACAGAAGCTCGGGAGACCCAGTACTTC

abundance: few
j_gene: TRBJ2-1
v_gene: TRBV6-6
d_gene: TRBD2
CDR3aa: CASSHGTSGGNEQFF
CDR3nt: TGTGCCAGCAGCCACGGGACTAGCGGGGGCAATGAGCAGTTCTTC

abundance: NA
j_gene: TRBJ1-3
v_gene: TRBV30
d_gene: NA
CDR3aa: CAWSVVGGLSGNTIYF
CDR3nt: TGTGCCTGGAGTGTGGTCGGAGGTTTATCTGGAAACACCATATATTTT

abundance: NA
j_gene: TRBJ1-2
v_gene: TRBV5-4
d_gene: NA
CDR3aa: CASSLESYGYTF
CDR3nt: TGTGCCAGCAGCTTGGAGAGCTATGGCTACACCTTC

abundance: NA
j_gene: TRBJ2-1
v_gene: TRBV7-6
d_gene: NA
CDR3aa: CASRPGGGPSSYNEQFF
CDR3nt: TGTGCCAGCAGACCTGGAGGCGGCCCTAGCTCCTACAATGAGCAGTTCTTC

abundance: few
j_gene: TRBJ1-3
v_gene: TRBV4-1
d_gene: NA
CDR3aa: CASSQDQVPFSGNTIYF
CDR3nt: TGCGCCAGCAGCCAAGATCAGGTCCCTTTCTCTGGAAACACCATATATTTT

abundance: NA
j_gene: TRBJ2-7
v_gene: TRBV2
d_gene: NA
CDR3aa: CASTRYEQYF
CDR3nt: TGTGCCAGCACGAGATACGAGCAGTACTTC

abundance: NA
j_gene: TRBJ2-1
v_gene: TRBV4-2
d_gene: TRBD1
CDR3aa: CASSQGQGDGYNEQFF
CDR3nt: TGTGCCAGCAGCCAAGGTCAGGGGGACGGCTACAATGAGCAGTTCTTC

abundance: NA
j_gene: TRBJ1-1
v_gene: TRBV19
d_gene: NA
CDR3aa: CASSIAERARGTEAFF
CDR3nt: TGTGCCAGTAGTATAGCAGAGAGGGCCAGGGGCACTGAAGCTTTCTTT

abundance: NA
j_gene: TRBJ2-5
v_gene: TRBV6-5
d_gene: NA
CDR3aa: CATTGTLPGETQYF
CDR3nt: TGTGCCACCACCGGGACATTACCCGGGGAGACCCAGTACTTC

abundance: NA
j_gene: TRBJ1-4
v_gene: TRBV19
d_gene: NA
CDR3aa: CASSIGTVNEKLFF
CDR3nt: TGTGCCAGTAGTATAGGGACAGTTAATGAAAAACTGTTTTTT

abundance: NA
j_gene: TRBJ2-7
v_gene: TRBV28
d_gene: NA
CDR3aa: CASSLLGASDEQYF
CDR3nt: TGTGCCAGCAGTTTATTAGGGGCTTCTGACGAGCAGTACTTC

abundance: NA
j_gene: TRBJ2-1
v_gene: TRBV2
d_gene: TRBD2
CDR3aa: CASRPQSGRLVNEQFF
CDR3nt: TGTGCCAGCAGACCCCAAAGCGGGAGGTTGGTGAATGAGCAGTTCTTC

abundance: NA
j_gene: TRBJ2-3
v_gene: TRBV6-4
d_gene: TRBD1
CDR3aa: CASGTGHTDTQYF
CDR3nt: TGTGCCAGTGGGACAGGACACACAGATACGCAGTATTTT

abundance: NA
j_gene: TRBJ1-5
v_gene: TRBV6-5
d_gene: TRBD1
CDR3aa: CASSRDRGDNQPQHF
CDR3nt: TGTGCCAGCAGTCGGGACAGGGGGGACAATCAGCCCCAGCATTTT

abundance: NA
j_gene: TRBJ2-5
v_gene: TRBV6-6
d_gene: TRBD2
CDR3aa: CASSYSGGASETQYF
CDR3nt: TGTGCCAGCAGTTACAGCGGGGGGGCCTCGGAGACCCAGTACTTC

abundance: NA
j_gene: TRBJ2-1
v_gene: TRBV7-2
d_gene: TRBD2
CDR3aa: CASSRLAAYNEQFF
CDR3nt: TGTGCCAGCAGCCGACTAGCGGCCTACAATGAGCAGTTCTTC

abundance: NA
j_gene: TRBJ2-4
v_gene: TRBV11-2
d_gene: TRBD1
CDR3aa: CASRLPGRGSDIQYF
CDR3nt: TGTGCCAGCAGATTGCCGGGCAGGGGGTCTGACATTCAGTACTTC

abundance: NA
j_gene: TRBJ1-6
v_gene: TRBV15
d_gene: TRBD1
CDR3aa: CATSRDQGARVSPLHF
CDR3nt: TGTGCCACCAGCAGAGATCAGGGGGCAAGGGTTTCACCCCTCCACTTT

abundance: NA
j_gene: TRBJ1-1
v_gene: TRBV30
d_gene: NA
CDR3aa: CAWSASKSEAFF
CDR3nt: TGTGCCTGGAGTGCTTCTAAAAGTGAAGCTTTCTTT

abundance: NA
j_gene: TRBJ2-7
v_gene: TRBV27
d_gene: TRBD2
CDR3aa: CASRTRGREFYEQYF
CDR3nt: TGTGCCAGCAGGACTCGTGGGCGGGAGTTTTACGAGCAGTACTTC

abundance: NA
j_gene: TRBJ2-2
v_gene: TRBV7-8
d_gene: TRBD1
CDR3aa: CASSLVPRTGRYTGELFF
CDR3nt: TGTGCCAGCAGCTTAGTACCTAGGACAGGGCGATACACCGGGGAGCTGTTTTTT

abundance: NA
j_gene: TRBJ1-4
v_gene: TRBV11-2
d_gene: NA
CDR3aa: CASSPGNEKLFF
CDR3nt: TGTGCCAGCAGCCCGGGGAATGAAAAACTGTTTTTT

abundance: NA
j_gene: TRBJ1-4
v_gene: TRBV7-9
d_gene: NA
CDR3aa: CASSPGLTSEKLFF
CDR3nt: TGTGCCAGCAGTCCGGGACTGACATCCGAAAAACTGTTTTTT

abundance: NA
j_gene: TRBJ2-3
v_gene: TRBV30
d_gene: TRBD2
CDR3aa: CARTGGVLTDTQYF
CDR3nt: TGTGCTCGGACGGGAGGAGTCCTCACAGATACGCAGTATTTT